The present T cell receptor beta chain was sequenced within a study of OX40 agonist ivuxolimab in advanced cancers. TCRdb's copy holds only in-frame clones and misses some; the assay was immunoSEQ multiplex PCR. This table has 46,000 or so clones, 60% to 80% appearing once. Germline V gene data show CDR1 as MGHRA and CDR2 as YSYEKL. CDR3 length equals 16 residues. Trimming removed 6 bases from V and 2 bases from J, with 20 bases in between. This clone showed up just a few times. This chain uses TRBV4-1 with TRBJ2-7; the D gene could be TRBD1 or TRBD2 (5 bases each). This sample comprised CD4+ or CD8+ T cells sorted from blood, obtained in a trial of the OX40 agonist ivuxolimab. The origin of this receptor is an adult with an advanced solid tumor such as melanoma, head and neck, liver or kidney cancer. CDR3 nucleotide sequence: TGCGCCAGCAGTGGGACCTCTCTCTCACCACCCTACGAGCAGTACTTC. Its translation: CASSGTSLSPPYEQYF.